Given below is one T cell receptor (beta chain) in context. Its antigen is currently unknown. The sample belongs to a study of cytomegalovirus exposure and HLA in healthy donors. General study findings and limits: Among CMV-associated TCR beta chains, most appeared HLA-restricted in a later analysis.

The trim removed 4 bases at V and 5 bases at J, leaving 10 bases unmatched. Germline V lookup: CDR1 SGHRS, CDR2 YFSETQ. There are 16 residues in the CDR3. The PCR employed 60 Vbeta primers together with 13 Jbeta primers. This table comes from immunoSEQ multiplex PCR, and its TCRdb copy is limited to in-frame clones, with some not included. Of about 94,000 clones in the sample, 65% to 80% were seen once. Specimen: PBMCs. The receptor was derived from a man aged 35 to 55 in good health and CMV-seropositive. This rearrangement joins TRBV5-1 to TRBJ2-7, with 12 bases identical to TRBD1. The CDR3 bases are TGCGCCAGCAGCCCGGGACAGGGGGCCCCCAGCGACGAGCAGTACTTC. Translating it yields CASSPGQGAPSDEQYF.